Shown below are 9 T cell receptor beta chains from a single sample sequenced in a study of siplizumab effects on memory and regulatory T cells. The protocol was immunoSEQ multiplex PCR, while the TCRdb copy is restricted to in-frame clones and leaves out a portion. Of about 87,000 clones listed, roughly 87% are singletons. The sample comprised Tregs sorted from blood. These receptors all come from a human donor in good health.

The CDR3 region has the DNA TGTGTCAGAAGCTTAGGCCTCGACCGAGACATCACTGAAGCTTTCTTT. Encoded protein: CVRSLGLDRDITEAFF. V is TRBV7-5 and J is TRBJ1-1; TRBD1, as called in the table, went unchecked against the DNA. TRBV7-5 is a pseudogene segment. The CDR3 is 16 amino acids.

The V and J genes are TRBV19 and TRBJ2-1, with D possibly being TRBD1 or TRBD2 (5 bases each). The ends were cut back, 5 bases at V and 4 bases at J, with 18 bases in the middle. The CDR3 totals 16 residues. Germline loops: CDR1 LNHDA, CDR2 SQIVND (reference sequence). The CDR3 coding sequence is TGTGCCAGTAGTGCGTCAACCGGGACCCTATACAATGAGCAGTTCTTC. Amino acid sequence: CASSASTGTLYNEQFF.

The V call is TRBV5-1, the J call TRBJ1-2; D perhaps matches TRBD1 (5 bases). V was trimmed by 2 bases and J by 8 bases, leaving 13 bases between them. The CDR3 is 13 amino acids. Germline-derived CDR1 and CDR2 are SGHRS and YFSETQ. The CDR3 loop reads CASSFAPREGYTF. CDR3 DNA sequence: TGCGCCAGCAGCTTTGCCCCCAGGGAGGGCTACACCTTC.

The chain couples TRBV2 to TRBJ2-7; D remains ambiguous. Germline V gives CDR1 SNHLY, CDR2 FYNNEI. The V gene lost 3 bases and the J gene lost 4 bases, with 13 bases spanning the gap. This CDR3 contains 14 residues. The CDR3 DNA sequence: TGTGCCAGCAGTGAGTACGGACGACGGTACGAGCAGTACTTC. Protein: CASSEYGRRYEQYF.

The gene calls are TRBV7-7 and TRBJ2-2; D remains ambiguous. V was pared by 5 bases and J by 0 bases, with 7 bases between. CDR3 length: 14 residues. Germline V gene sequence: CDR1 SSHAT, CDR2 FNYEAQ (reference sequence). The DNA of the CDR3 is TGTGCCAGCAGCCCTTATTCGAACACCGGGGAGCTGTTTTTT. Its translation: CASSPYSNTGELFF.

The chain carries TRBV5-1 and TRBJ2-7; TRBD1 agrees at 7 bases. Germline V gives CDR1 SGHRS, CDR2 YFSETQ. CDR3 size: 16 residues. V dropped 1 base and J dropped 1; count of bases not matched to a gene: 8. For the CDR3, the DNA is TGCGCCAGCAGCTTGTTGGGATGGGGACAGTCCTACGAGCAGTACTTC. Protein product: CASSLLGWGQSYEQYF.

The gene calls are TRBV5-4 and TRBJ1-2, with 8 bases lining up with TRBD1. The V gene end was trimmed by 4 bases and the J gene end by 4 bases; junction bases not matched to a gene: 9. This CDR3 has 15 residues. Germline CDR1 and CDR2: SGHNT and YYREEE (reference sequence). In nucleotides, the CDR3 is TGTGCCAGCAGCCCTGGACAGGGTGGTCCCTATGGCTACACCTTC. Protein sequence: CASSPGQGGPYGYTF.

Comments on this clone: Mismatch with germline at one junction end may stem from a read error. The V gene is TRBV7-2, the J gene TRBJ2-7; D might be TRBD1 or TRBD2, each matching 5 bases. Germline V gives CDR1 SGHTA, CDR2 FQGNSA. CDR3 size: 12 residues. The chain's CDR3 is CASSAYRDLLNF. CDR3 DNA: TGTGCCAGCAGCGCCTACCGGGACCTATTAAACTTC.

This chain uses TRBV5-1 with TRBJ2-1; D might be TRBD1 or TRBD2, each matching 5 bases. CDR1 and CDR2 from the germline V gene are SGHRS and YFSETQ. This CDR3 is 18 amino acids long. The germline V and J ends were trimmed by 0 bases and 0 bases, with 16 bases remaining between them. CDR3: CASSLARGSGSSYNEQFF. The CDR3 DNA is TGCGCCAGCAGCTTGGCAAGGGGTTCGGGGAGCTCCTACAATGAGCAGTTCTTC. Looking up the rest from reference TRBV5-1 and TRBJ2-1 gives the full variable domain: KAGVTQTPRYLIKTRGQQVTLSCSPISGHRSVSWYQQTPGQGLQFLFEYFSETQRNKGNFPGRFSGRQFSNSRSEMNVSTLELGDSALYLCASSLARGSGSSYNEQFFGPGTRLTVL.